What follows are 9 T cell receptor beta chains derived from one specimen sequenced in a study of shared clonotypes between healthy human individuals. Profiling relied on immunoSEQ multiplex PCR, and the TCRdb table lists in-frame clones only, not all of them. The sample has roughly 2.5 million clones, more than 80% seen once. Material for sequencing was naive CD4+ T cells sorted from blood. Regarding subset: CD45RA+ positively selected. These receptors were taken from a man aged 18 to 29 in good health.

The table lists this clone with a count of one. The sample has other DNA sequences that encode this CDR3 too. The CDR3 spells CASSLRGEKLFF. CDR3 nucleotide sequence: TGCGCCAGCAGCTTAAGGGGCGAAAAACTGTTTTTT. The chain uses TRBV5-1 and TRBJ1-4, with D possibly being TRBD1 (5 bases). The CDR3 consists of 12 residues. V lost 2 bases and J 8 bases, leaving 7 bases between the germline ends. The germline gives CDR1 SGHRS, CDR2 YFSETQ.

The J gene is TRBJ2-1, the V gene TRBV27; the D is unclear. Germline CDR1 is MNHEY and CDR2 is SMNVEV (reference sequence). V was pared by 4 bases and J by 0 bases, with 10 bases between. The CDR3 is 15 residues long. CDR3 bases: TGTGCCAGCAGTTCCGACTCTTACTCCTACAATGAGCAGTTCTTC. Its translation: CASSSDSYSYNEQFF.

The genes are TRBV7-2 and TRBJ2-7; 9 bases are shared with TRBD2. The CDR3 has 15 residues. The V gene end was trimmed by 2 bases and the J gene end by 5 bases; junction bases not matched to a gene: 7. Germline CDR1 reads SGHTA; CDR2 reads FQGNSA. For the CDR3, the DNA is TGTGCCAGCAGCTTACCGCCGGGACTAGCCCACGAGCAGTACTTC. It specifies CASSLPPGLAHEQYF.

Written as DNA, the CDR3 is TGTGCCAGCAGTTACTCGGGGGGAAAAGGTTACAATGAGCAGTTCTTC. Encoded protein: CASSYSGGKGYNEQFF. V is TRBV6-5 and J is TRBJ2-1; D perhaps matches TRBD2 (6 bases). The CDR3 covers 16 residues. V lost 0 bases and J 4 bases, leaving 13 bases between the germline ends. CDR1 MNHEY and CDR2 SVGAGI come from the germline V gene.

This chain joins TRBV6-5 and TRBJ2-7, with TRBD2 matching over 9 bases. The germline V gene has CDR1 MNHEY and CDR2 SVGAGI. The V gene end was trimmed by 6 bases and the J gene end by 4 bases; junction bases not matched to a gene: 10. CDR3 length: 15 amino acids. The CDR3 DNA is TGTGCCAGCAGCCGCGGGGGGGGCGGGACGTACGAGCAGTACTTC. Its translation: CASSRGGGGTYEQYF.

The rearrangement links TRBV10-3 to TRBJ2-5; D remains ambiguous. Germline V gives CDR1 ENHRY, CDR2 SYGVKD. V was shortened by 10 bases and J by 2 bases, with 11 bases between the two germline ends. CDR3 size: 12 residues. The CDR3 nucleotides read TGTGCCACCTCAGGTGGACAAGAGACCCAGTACTTC. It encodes CATSGGQETQYF.

CDR3 residues: CASSATAASYEQYF. Written as DNA, the CDR3 is TGTGCCAGCAGCGCGACAGCTGCCTCCTACGAGCAGTACTTC. J is TRBJ2-7 and V is TRBV9; a possible D gene is TRBD1 (5 bases). This CDR3 region has 14 residues. With 3 bases removed from V and 0 bases from J, the gap between germline ends came to 10 bases. Per germline, CDR1 SGDLS and CDR2 YYNGEE.

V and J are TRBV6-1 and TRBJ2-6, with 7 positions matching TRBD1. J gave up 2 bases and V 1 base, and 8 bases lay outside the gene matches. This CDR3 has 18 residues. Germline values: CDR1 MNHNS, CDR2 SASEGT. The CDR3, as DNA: TGTGCCAGCAGTGAAGGTTATTGGGGACAGACTGGGGCCAACGTCCTGACTTTC. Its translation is CASSEGYWGQTGANVLTF.

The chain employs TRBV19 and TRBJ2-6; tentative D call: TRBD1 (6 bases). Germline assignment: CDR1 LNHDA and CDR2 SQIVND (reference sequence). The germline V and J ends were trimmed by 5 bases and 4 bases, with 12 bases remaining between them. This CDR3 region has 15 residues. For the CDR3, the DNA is TGTGCCAGTAGTCCCATGGGGGCAGGGGCCAACGTCCTGACTTTC. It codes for CASSPMGAGANVLTF.